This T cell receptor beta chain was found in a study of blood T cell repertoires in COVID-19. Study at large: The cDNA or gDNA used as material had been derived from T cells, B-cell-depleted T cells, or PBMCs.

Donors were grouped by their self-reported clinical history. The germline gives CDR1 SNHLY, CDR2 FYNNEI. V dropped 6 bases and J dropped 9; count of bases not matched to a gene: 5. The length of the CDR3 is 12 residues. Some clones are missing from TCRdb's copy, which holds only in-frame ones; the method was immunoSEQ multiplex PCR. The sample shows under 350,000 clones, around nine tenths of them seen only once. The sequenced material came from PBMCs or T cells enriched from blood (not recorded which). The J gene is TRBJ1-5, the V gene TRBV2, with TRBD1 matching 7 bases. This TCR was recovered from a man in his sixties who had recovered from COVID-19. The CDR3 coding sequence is TGTGCCAGCAGGGAGACAGGGTCGCCCCAGCATTTT. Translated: CASRETGSPQHF.